The TCR beta chain under discussion was sequenced for a study of cytomegalovirus exposure and HLA in healthy donors (dated by TCRdb to 2016 to 2017). Notes on the research overall: In an earlier analysis of some 550 of the donors, roughly 300 Gb of sequence data and 100 million or so unique TCR beta sequences from 180 million or so T cells were reported. Of the roughly 400 genotyped donors, roughly 85% fell in the genetic ancestry cluster associated with self-reported Caucasian donors. Typing coverage varied by locus: about 629-640 donors for A, B, C, DRB1 and DQB1; 522 for DQA1; approximately 570 for DPA1; fewer than 480 for DPB1. In a later genetic analysis, genome-wide SNP genotypes for about 60% of the 666 donors were used, and that subset was treated as a discovery cohort. Alongside the repertoire data, information on donor age, sex, ethnicity and CMV serostatus was compiled. An early release that covered 640 HLA-typed donors contained approximately 300 gigabases of sequencing data and 65 million to 100 million unique TCR sequences. The study profiled the T cell repertoires of fewer than 850 subjects by immunosequencing and related them to cytomegalovirus serostatus. In a later analysis, previously published TCR beta repertoires from about 640 donors were re-analyzed and high-resolution HLA genotyping was added so that TCR occurrence patterns could be studied. In an earlier analysis of about 590 of the donors, high-throughput TCR beta sequencing was used to judge whether each TCR beta V gene segment behaved as functional or pseudogenic. HLA typing included class I and class II loci at four-digit resolution. Rather than drawing on any new phenotypic data, the later analysis identified candidate immune exposures from TCR beta sequences and the way those sequences occurred across donors. On average, 235,054 unique TCR beta nucleotide sequences were sequenced per donor among a few hundred genotyped donors of the cohort, with roughly 19% of those sequences being non-productive. Every repertoire in the discovery cohort had been generated on one and the same sequencing platform. About 5 DR-DQ haplotypes were handled as single units for association and clustering, since linkage in the cohort was strong. The aim of the study was to test whether cataloging public T cell receptors could identify signatures of past pathogen exposure. Besides the first cohort of roughly 640 subjects, a separate validation cohort made up of 120 or so different subjects was used. High-throughput TCR immunosequencing, statistical association of individual TCRs with disease status, and machine learning were combined to predict cytomegalovirus infection status. Here is what the overall study found, with its caveats: The classifier was reported to diagnose cytomegalovirus status with high specificity and sensitivity in both the original cohort and the validation cohort. Specific HLA alleles were associated with 15,000 to 20,000 TCR beta sequences at a false discovery rate of 0.05 in a later analysis. A later analysis found that HLA-associated TCR beta chains were more clonally expanded and had lower generation probabilities than equally common non-associated chains. Correlated functional status among segregating V segments might reflect linkage disequilibrium, but an unknown experimental factor could not be ruled out. Compared with the 666-donor mean, donors in an Asian-associated ancestry cluster had fewer N-insertions in productive TCRs, according to a later genetic analysis. Immune exposure information for the cohort was limited to CMV serostatus. When HLA alleles, especially DR and DQ, strongly co-occurred, attributing TCR associations to individual alleles was difficult. Several of the top co-occurrence clusters appeared to be linked to parvovirus B19, influenza, CMV and Epstein-Barr virus, according to a later analysis. Because counts were too low, roughly 17 rarely observed V segments, including chromosome 9 orphons, were left out of the earlier analysis of some 600 of the donors. In the study, approximately 150 TCR beta chains were listed as associated with cytomegalovirus. A later genetic analysis associated a missense DCLRE1C variant with V-gene and J-gene trimming of TCR beta chains, and an independent cohort replicated the association. A later analysis found that TCR association rates varied across HLA loci, with DRB1 alleles showing the most associated TCRs and HLA-C alleles the fewest. Most CMV-associated TCR beta chains appeared to be HLA-restricted in a later analysis, and the HLA associations seemed to be driven largely by CMV exposure. The authors suggested that the approach could potentially be extended to other disease states and immunological phenotypes. A cluster of highly shared sequence variants was judged likely to represent a technical artifact of the sequencing pipeline. Broadly in line with IMGT annotations, most TCR beta V segments showed up in productive rearrangements about 90% or about 30% of the time in an earlier analysis of about 500 of the donors. A further reported finding was that TCR beta sequences accurately predicted the HLA-A and HLA-B alleles for most subjects in the first cohort. In this cohort, only TCR beta chains were sequenced, and detectable features were limited by the absence of alpha or paired-chain data. Because HLA typing was unavailable for some donors at each locus, only the typed subset was used in association tests. In vitro tests confirmed that a few of the cytomegalovirus-associated TCR beta chains recognize cytomegalovirus antigens. While some public TCRs were present in many individuals, most TCR sequences turned up only very rarely across donors. Roughly uniform sequencing depth across donors was assumed in presence/absence analyses, although this assumption may not hold.

The cohort comprised more than 550 healthy bone marrow donors. All cohort members were sampled while nominally healthy, although unrecorded immune exposures were likely present. The donor tested CMV seronegative and was one of the 352 seronegative cohort members. Each donor provided a peripheral blood sample, and peripheral blood mononuclear cells were used for TCR beta sequencing. Genomic DNA extraction from the blood cell samples was performed with the Qiagen DNeasy Blood Extraction Kit. The protocol used for the library was the immunoSEQ multiplex PCR assay. A mixture of 60 forward primers for TCR Vbeta segments and 13 reverse primers for TCR Jbeta segments was used in the multiplex PCR. The CDR3 region of rearranged TCR beta genes was amplified from genomic DNA by a multiplex PCR assay. The Illumina HiSeq System was used to sequence the amplified TCR beta libraries as 87-base-pair reads. In the source study's methods: Across the 666 repertoires, a later analysis counted some 81 million unique TCR beta chains, roughly 11 million of which were shared by at least two donors. To remove PCR and sequencing errors, raw reads were error-corrected and collapsed into unique sequences using a nearest-neighbor algorithm that merged closely related sequences. To assign V, D and J gene segments, CDR3 sequences were aligned to IMGT reference sequences. For a sequence to be retained, a match of at least six nucleotides to both a V gene segment and a J gene segment was required. A rearrangement counted as productive if the CDR3 had no stop codons and remained in frame with V and J, and every other rearrangement counted as non-productive. CDR3 was defined according to IMGT convention as the region running from the second conserved V-encoded cysteine to the conserved J-encoded phenylalanine. The earlier analysis of roughly 590 of the donors excluded sequences that lacked an unambiguous match to a single V gene segment. An earlier analysis of some 500 of the donors classified V segments as functional when productive rearrangements were above 56.7% and as segregating when the standard deviation between donors was above 5%. A statistical classification framework was built to diagnose cytomegalovirus status from the catalog of TCR beta chain sequences. In a later analysis, TCR nucleotide sequences were compared against IMGT/GENE-DB human TR gene sequences so that V and J genes could be assigned. In a later analysis, CDR3 sequences and most-parsimonious VDJ recombination scenarios were assigned using the TCRdist pipeline. A later analysis defined each TCR beta chain by its CDR3 amino acid sequence plus V-gene family, and excluded reads lacking a unique V-gene family. A later analysis removed 550 to 650 highly shared, low-generation-probability nucleotide sequences to deal with suspected cross-contamination and a sequencing artifact. A later analysis calculated a clonal expansion index for each public chain from normalized within-repertoire ranks of inferred template counts. In a later analysis, generation probabilities were computed with a VDJ recombination model fitted to out-of-frame rearrangements, and the resulting probabilities were checked against IGoR. A later analysis scored TCR-TCR, TCR-HLA and TCR-CMV co-occurrence with hypergeometric tests, applying a repertoire-size bias correction to TCR pairs. In a later analysis, false discovery rates were estimated by permuting HLA or CMV assignments 20 times. In a later analysis, co-occurring TCRs were grouped with DBSCAN, and TCRdist sequence similarity was added when clustering was performed within HLA-allele-positive subsets. Co-occurrence clustering excluded repertoires with fewer than 30,000 or more than 120,000 public chains, plus five with anomalous nucleotide sharing. TCRdb limited this immuneACCESS table to in-frame rearrangements with V and J called. A share of clones is missing; checked studies link under half to unresolved V genes, and the rest is unexplained. V, J and clone size were drawn from that table, and D and trimming were deduced from the DNA. The sample contains approximately 160,000 clones, more than 80% of them found a single time. Around 5% of the sample comes from the top ten.

This clone was picked up a small number of times. The antigen it binds to is not known. Within one base of it there is no much larger clone, and no base qualities were kept. The source of this sequence is a man aged 18-30 years in good health and CMV-seronegative. The sequenced material came from PBMCs.

The sequenced DNA: TGTGCCACGAGCCAGGTGGGCTATGGCTACACCTTC. Its amino acids are CATSQVGYGYTF. The rearrangement combines TRBV19 with TRBJ1-2; no D gene is confidently identified. Based on the germline V gene (reference sequence), the CDR1 and CDR2 sequences are LNHDA and SQIVND. V is clipped by 10 bases and J by 4 bases, and the sequence between their germline boundaries is 13 bases long. The CDR3 goes from the cysteine to the phenylalanine over 12 residues. CDR3 DNA is the only sequence kept; it has 36 bases, read in frame from the first base. Reference TRBV19 and TRBJ1-2 proteins supply the regions before and after the CDR3; the full variable domain is: DGGITQSPKYLFRKEGQNVTLSCEQNLNHDAMYWYRQDPGQGLRLIYYSQIVNDFQKGDIAEGYSVSREKKESFPLTVTSAQKNPTAFYLCATSQVGYGYTFGSGTRLTVV.